What follows are 13 T cell receptor beta chains derived from one specimen sequenced in a study of beta chain features in type 1 diabetes. Of the isolated RNA, all was reverse transcribed, and so the sequenced material was expressed TCRB transcripts. The repertoire was sequenced with immunoSEQ multiplex PCR; TCRdb's copy has only in-frame clones and lacks some. Altogether about 150,000 clones are present, around 8.5% being singletons, with the ten largest covering around 0.65%. The sample consisted of central memory CD4+ T cells from blood. The source is a man aged 18 to 29 in good health.

This clone has a count of ten or more. The chain carries TRBV9 and TRBJ2-5, with a weak D call TRBD2 (5 bases). CDR1 SGDLS and CDR2 YYNGEE come from the germline V gene. V was pared by 1 base and J by 5 bases, with 15 bases between. This CDR3 has 15 amino acids. The DNA for the CDR3 is TGTGCCAGCAGCGTACGAAGGGAGCCGGGGGAGACCCAGTACTTC. This gives the protein CASSVRREPGETQYF.

This clone was seen only a few times. The V gene is TRBV30, the J gene TRBJ2-2; unclear D gene. The CDR3 sequence is 13 residues long. Germline V gene lookup returns CDR1 GTSNPN and CDR2 SVGIG (reference sequence). V lost 4 bases and J 4 bases, leaving 10 bases between the germline ends. CDR3 sequence: CAWNKQSTGELFF. The DNA of the CDR3 is TGTGCCTGGAATAAACAGAGCACCGGGGAGCTGTTTTTT. The whole variable domain, filled in from reference TRBV30 and TRBJ2-2, reads SQTIHQWPATLVQPVGSPLSLECTVEGTSNPNLYWYRQAAGRGLQLLFYSVGIGQISSEVPQNLSASRPQDRQFILSSKKLLLSDSGFYLCAWNKQSTGELFFGEGSRLTVL.

The chain combines TRBV5-8 with TRBJ2-3; no definite D call. The germline V and J ends were trimmed by 4 bases and 6 bases, with 12 bases remaining between them. The germline gives CDR1 SGHTS, CDR2 YDEGEE. CDR3 length equals 13 residues. The CDR3 nucleotides are TGTGCCAGCAGCCGTGAGAGCAGGGATACGCAGTATTTT. As protein: CASSRESRDTQYF.

The sample holds a few counts of this clone. The CDR3 region is CASSIGQGRGMNTEAFF. The CDR3 nucleotides are TGTGCCAGCAGCATAGGACAGGGCAGGGGCATGAACACTGAAGCTTTCTTT. The chain combines TRBV7-9 with TRBJ1-1; TRBD1 agrees at 8 bases. This CDR3 comprises 17 residues. Germline V gene lookup returns CDR1 SEHNR and CDR2 FQNEAQ (reference sequence). Unmatched junction bases numbered 11, after V lost 5 bases and J lost 0 bases.

This chain connects TRBV9 to TRBJ2-7; TRBD1 matches 7 bases. V lost 3 bases to trimming and J lost 6 bases; unmatched junction nucleotides: 9. Germline V gives CDR1 SGDLS, CDR2 YYNGEE. The CDR3 totals 14 residues. The chain's CDR3 is CASSETGTAFEQYF. In DNA, the CDR3 is TGTGCCAGCAGCGAGACGGGGACAGCCTTCGAGCAGTACTTC.

The rearrangement uses TRBV19 and TRBJ1-2; TRBD1 aligns across 7 bases. The CDR3 contains 15 residues. J lost 4 bases, V lost 7 bases, and 12 bases had no gene match. Germline V gene sequence: CDR1 LNHDA, CDR2 SQIVND (reference sequence). CDR3 sequence: CASKNLLGTAYGYTF. Written as DNA, the CDR3 is TGTGCCAGTAAAAACCTTCTCGGGACAGCCTATGGCTACACCTTC.

This clone was observed a few times. The genes are TRBV7-2 and TRBJ1-2; 8 positions match TRBD1. Germline lookup yields CDR1 SGHTA and CDR2 FQGNSA. Trimming removed 4 bases from V and 8 bases from J; junction bases left unmatched: 12. This CDR3 region has 15 residues. CDR3 sequence reads: CASSSPGQGARGYTF. CDR3 coding DNA: TGTGCCAGCAGCTCTCCGGGGCAGGGGGCGCGGGGCTACACCTTC.

This clone was observed a handful of times. The genes are TRBV7-3 and TRBJ1-1; TRBD1 might be the D (6 bases). The CDR3 spans 13 residues. Between the trimmed V and J ends, which lost 6 bases and 1 base, there was a span of 9 bases. Germline values: CDR1 SGHTA, CDR2 FQGTGA. CDR3 bases: TGTGCCAGCAGACAGGACAGGAACACTGAAGCTTTCTTT. Amino acids: CASRQDRNTEAFF.

This clone appeared a few times. The rearrangement joins TRBV4-3 to TRBJ2-1, with D tentatively TRBD1 (6 bases). V was pared by 4 bases and J by 0 bases, with 19 bases between. This CDR3 contains 18 residues. The germline gives CDR1 LGHNA, CDR2 YSLEER. CDR3 nucleotides: TGCGCCAGCAGCCCGACAGACACCGACAGGAGCTCCTACAATGAGCAGTTCTTC. It codes for CASSPTDTDRSSYNEQFF.

This clone was counted ten times or more. The V and J genes are TRBV11-2 and TRBJ2-5, with D perhaps TRBD1 (6 bases). The V end was cut by 5 bases, the J end by 5 bases, with 18 bases between. The germline V gene has CDR1 SGHAT and CDR2 FQNNGV. This CDR3 comprises 15 residues. The CDR3 coding sequence is TGTGCCAGCAGCCAAAATCTAGGACAGTCTGAGACCCAGTACTTC. Protein sequence: CASSQNLGQSETQYF.

This clone was seen at least ten times. The chain recombines TRBV18 with TRBJ2-5, with TRBD2 identical over 9 bases. The CDR3 totals 14 residues. J was trimmed by 1 base and V by 3 bases; bases with no gene match: 0. CDR1 KGHSH and CDR2 LQKENI come from the germline V gene. The CDR3: CASSPGLAQETQYF. CDR3 DNA: TGTGCCAGCTCACCGGGACTAGCCCAAGAGACCCAGTACTTC. Together with reference TRBV18 and TRBJ2-5, the CDR3 gives the full variable domain: NAGVMQNPRHLVRRRGQEARLRCSPMKGHSHVYWYRQLPEEGLKFMVYLQKENIIDESGMPKERFSAEFPKEGPSILRIQQVVRGDSAAYFCASSPGLAQETQYFGPGTRLLVL.

This clone has only a few counts. The chain combines TRBV6-5 with TRBJ2-5, with TRBD1 identical over 8 bases. The germline V gene has CDR1 MNHEY and CDR2 SVGAGI. V gave up 0 bases and J gave up 5 bases; unmatched junction bases: 5. The CDR3 covers 15 residues. The CDR3 DNA is TGTGCCAGCAGTTACTCCCGCAGGGGGCAGGAGACCCAGTACTTC. The encoded protein is CASSYSRRGQETQYF.

The sample holds many counts of this clone. The chain has TRBV7-2 and TRBJ2-3, with a weak D call TRBD1 (6 bases). The germline V gene encodes CDR1 SGHTA and CDR2 FQGNSA. Trimming took 5 bases from V and 4 from J, leaving 10 bases between them. This CDR3 has 13 amino acids. CDR3 nucleotides: TGTGCCAGCAGCCTAGGGACACCAGATACGCAGTATTTT. This sequence encodes CASSLGTPDTQYF.